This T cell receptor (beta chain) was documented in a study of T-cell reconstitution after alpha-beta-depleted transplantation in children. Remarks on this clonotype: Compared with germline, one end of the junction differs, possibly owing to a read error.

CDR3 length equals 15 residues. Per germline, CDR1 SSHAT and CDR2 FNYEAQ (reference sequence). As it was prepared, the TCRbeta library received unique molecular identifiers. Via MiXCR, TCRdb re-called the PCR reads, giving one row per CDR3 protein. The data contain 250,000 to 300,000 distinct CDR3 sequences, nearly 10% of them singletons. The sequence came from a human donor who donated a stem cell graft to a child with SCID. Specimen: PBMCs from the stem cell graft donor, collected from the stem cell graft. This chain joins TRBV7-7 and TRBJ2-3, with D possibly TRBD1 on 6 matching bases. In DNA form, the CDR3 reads TGTGCTAGCAGTCAAACAGGGTCTAGCACAGATACGCAGTATTTT. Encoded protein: CASSQTGSSTDTQYF.